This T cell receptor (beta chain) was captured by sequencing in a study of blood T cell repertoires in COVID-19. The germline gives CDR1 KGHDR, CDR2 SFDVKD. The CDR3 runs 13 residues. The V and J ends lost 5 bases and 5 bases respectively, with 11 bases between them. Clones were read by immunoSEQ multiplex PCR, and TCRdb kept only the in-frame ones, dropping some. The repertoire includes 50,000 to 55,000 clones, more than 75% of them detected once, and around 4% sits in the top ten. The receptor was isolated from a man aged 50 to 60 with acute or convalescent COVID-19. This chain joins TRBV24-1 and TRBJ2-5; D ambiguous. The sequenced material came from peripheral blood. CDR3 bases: TGTGCCACCAGTGCCCAGCGTGGGGAGACCCAGTACTTC. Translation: CATSAQRGETQYF.